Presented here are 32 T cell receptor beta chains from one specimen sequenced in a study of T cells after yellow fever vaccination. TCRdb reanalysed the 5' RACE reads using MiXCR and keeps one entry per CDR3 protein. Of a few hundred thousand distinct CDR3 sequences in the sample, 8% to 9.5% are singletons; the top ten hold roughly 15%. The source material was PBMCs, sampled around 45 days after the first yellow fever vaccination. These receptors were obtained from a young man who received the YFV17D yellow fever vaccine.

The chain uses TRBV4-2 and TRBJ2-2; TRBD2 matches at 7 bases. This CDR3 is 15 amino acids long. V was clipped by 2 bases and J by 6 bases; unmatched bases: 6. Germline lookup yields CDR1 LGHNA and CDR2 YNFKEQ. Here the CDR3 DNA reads TGTGCCAGCAGCCAACCCGGGGGGAGACCCGGGGAGCTGTTTTTT. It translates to CASSQPGGRPGELFF.

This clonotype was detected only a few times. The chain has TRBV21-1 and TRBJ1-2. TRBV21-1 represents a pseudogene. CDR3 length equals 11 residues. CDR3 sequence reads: CASEQGYGYTF. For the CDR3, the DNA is TGTGCCAGCGAACAAGGGTATGGCTACACCTTC.

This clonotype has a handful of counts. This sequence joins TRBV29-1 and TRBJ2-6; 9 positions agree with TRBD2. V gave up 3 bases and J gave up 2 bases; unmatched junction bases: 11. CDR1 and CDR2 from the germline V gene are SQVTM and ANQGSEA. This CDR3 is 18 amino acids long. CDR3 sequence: CSVEPLAGQIPGANVLTF. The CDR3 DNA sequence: TGCAGCGTTGAGCCCCTAGCGGGGCAAATTCCTGGGGCCAACGTCCTGACTTTC.

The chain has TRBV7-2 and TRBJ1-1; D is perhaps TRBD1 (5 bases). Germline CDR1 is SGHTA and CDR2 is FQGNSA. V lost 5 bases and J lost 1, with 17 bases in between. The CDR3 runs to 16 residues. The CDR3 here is CASSLPRSGWNTEAFF. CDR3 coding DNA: TGTGCCAGCAGCCTCCCTCGTTCAGGGTGGAACACTGAAGCTTTCTTT.

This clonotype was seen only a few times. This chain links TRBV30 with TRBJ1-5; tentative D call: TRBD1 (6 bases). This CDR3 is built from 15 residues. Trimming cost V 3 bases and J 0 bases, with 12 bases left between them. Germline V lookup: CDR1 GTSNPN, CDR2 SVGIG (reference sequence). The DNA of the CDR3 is TGTGCCTGGAGGGCACAGGGCACTAGCAATCAGCCCCAGCATTTT. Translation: CAWRAQGTSNQPQHF.

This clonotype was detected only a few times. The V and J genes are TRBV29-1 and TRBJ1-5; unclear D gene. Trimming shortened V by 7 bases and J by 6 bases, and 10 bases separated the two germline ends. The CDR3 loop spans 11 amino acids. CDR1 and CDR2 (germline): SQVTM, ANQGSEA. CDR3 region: CSAGEGQPQHF. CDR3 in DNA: TGCAGCGCCGGGGAGGGTCAGCCCCAGCATTTT. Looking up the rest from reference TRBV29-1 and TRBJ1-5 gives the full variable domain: SAVISQKPSRDICQRGTSLTIQCQVDSQVTMMFWYRQQPGQSLTLIATANQGSEATYESGFVIDKFPISRPNLTFSTLTVSNMSPEDSSIYLCSAGEGQPQHFGDGTRLSIL.

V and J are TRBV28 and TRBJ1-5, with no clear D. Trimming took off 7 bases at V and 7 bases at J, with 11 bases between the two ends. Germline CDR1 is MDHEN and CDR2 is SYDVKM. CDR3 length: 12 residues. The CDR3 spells CASNPQGQPQHF. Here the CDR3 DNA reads TGTGCCAGCAACCCGCAAGGGCAGCCCCAGCATTTT.

The DNA for the CDR3 is TGTGCCAGCAGCTTAGTCCCGAACATTCAGTACTTC. This translates into CASSLVPNIQYF. V gene TRBV11-2 combines with J gene TRBJ2-4, with D uncertain. This CDR3 comprises 12 residues. The germline V gene encodes CDR1 SGHAT and CDR2 FQNNGV. Trimming took 1 base from V and 7 from J, leaving 5 bases between them.

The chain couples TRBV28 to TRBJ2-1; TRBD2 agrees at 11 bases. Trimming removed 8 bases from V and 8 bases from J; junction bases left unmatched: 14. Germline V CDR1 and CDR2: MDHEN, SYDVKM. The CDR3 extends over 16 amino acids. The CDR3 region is CASGRASGGLPHEQFF. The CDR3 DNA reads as TGTGCCAGCGGTCGGGCTAGCGGGGGGCTTCCCCATGAGCAGTTCTTC. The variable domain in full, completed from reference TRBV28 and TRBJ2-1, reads DVKVTQSSRYLVKRTGEKVFLECVQDMDHENMFWYRQDPGLGLRLIYFSYDVKMKEKGDIPEGYSVSREKKERFSLILESASTNQTSMYLCASGRASGGLPHEQFFGPGTRLTVL.

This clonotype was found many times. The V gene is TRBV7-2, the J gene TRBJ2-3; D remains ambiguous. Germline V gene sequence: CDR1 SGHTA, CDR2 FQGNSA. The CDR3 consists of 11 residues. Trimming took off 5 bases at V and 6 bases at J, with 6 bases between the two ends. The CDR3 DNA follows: TGTGCCAGCAGCGTGGGGGATACGCAGTATTTT. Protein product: CASSVGDTQYF. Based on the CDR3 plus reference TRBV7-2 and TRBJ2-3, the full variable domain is GAGVSQSPSNKVTEKGKDVELRCDPISGHTALYWYRQSLGQGLEFLIYFQGNSAPDKSGLPSDRFSAERTGGSVSTLTIQRTQQEDSAVYLCASSVGDTQYFGPGTRLTVL.

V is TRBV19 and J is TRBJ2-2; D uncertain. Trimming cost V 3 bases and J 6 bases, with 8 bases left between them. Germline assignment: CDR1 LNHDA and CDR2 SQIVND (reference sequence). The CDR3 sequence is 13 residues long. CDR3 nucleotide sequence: TGTGCCAGTAGTATTTCCGGAGCCGGGGAGCTGTTTTTT. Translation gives CASSISGAGELFF.

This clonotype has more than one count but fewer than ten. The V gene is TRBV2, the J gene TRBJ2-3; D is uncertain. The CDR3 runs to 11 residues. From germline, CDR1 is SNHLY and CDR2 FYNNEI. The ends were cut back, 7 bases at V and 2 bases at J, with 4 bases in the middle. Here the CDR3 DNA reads TGTGCCAGCACGGCCACAGATACGCAGTATTTT. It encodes CASTATDTQYF.

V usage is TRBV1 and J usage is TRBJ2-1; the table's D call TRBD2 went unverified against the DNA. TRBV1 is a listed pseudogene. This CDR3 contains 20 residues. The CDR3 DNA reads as TGCACCAGCAGCCAAGATGTAAGGTCCCGCGGTAGCGGGGTCTCAGCGAAGCAGTTCTTC. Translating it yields CTSSQDVRSRGSGVSAKQFF.

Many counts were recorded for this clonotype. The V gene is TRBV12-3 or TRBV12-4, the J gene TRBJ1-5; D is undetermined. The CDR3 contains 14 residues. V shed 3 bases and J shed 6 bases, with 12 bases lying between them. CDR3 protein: CASSLRRVGQPQHF. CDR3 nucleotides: TGTGCCAGCAGTTTGCGAAGGGTTGGTCAGCCCCAGCATTTT.

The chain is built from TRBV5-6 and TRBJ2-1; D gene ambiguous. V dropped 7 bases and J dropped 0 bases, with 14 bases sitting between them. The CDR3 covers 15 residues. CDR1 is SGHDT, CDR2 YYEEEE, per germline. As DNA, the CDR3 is TGTGCCAGCGGCCCCGCGTTAAGCTCCTACAATGAGCAGTTCTTC. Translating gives CASGPALSSYNEQFF.

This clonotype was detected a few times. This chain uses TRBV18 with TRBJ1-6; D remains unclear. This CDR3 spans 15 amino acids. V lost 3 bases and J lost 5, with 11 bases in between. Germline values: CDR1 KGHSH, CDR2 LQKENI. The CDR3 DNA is TGTGCCAGCTCACCCCGTTCAGCGAATAATTCACCCCTCCACTTT. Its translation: CASSPRSANNSPLHF.

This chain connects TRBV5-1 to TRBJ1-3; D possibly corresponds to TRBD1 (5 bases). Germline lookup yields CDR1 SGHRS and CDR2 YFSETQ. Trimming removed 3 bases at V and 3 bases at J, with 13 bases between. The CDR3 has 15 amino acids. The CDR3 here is CASSSQGQDGNTIYF. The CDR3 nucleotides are TGCGCCAGCAGCTCGCAAGGACAAGATGGAAACACCATATATTTT.

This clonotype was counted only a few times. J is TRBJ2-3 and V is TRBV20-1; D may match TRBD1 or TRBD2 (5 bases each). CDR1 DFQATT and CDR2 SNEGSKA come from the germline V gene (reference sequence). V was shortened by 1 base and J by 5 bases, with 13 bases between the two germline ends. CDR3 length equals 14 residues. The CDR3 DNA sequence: TGCAGTGCTAGAGGCTTACTGGGGGAAGATACGCAGTATTTT. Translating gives CSARGLLGEDTQYF.

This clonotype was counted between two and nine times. The CDR3 DNA reads TGTGCCAGCAGCTTAAGTACAGGGGTGAACACTGAAGCTTTCTTT. Protein: CASSLSTGVNTEAFF. The gene calls are TRBV7-9 and TRBJ1-1, with TRBD1 matching over 7 bases. The V segment lost 2 bases and the J segment 0 bases; nucleotides outside the gene matches: 3. The germline CDR1 and CDR2 sequences are SEHNR and FQNEAQ (reference sequence). The CDR3 length is 15 residues.

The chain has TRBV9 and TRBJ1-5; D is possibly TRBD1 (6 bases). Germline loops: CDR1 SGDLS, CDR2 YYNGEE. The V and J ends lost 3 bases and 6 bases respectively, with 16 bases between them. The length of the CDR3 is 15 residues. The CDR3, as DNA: TGTGCCAGCAGCGGGGGCCCAGGGGAGGGTCAGCCCCAGCATTTT. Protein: CASSGGPGEGQPQHF.

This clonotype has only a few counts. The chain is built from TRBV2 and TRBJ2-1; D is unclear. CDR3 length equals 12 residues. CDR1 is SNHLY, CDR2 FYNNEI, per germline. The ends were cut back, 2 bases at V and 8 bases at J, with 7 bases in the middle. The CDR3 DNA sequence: TGTGCCAGCAGTGAAAGAAACCATGAGCAGTTCTTC. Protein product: CASSERNHEQFF.

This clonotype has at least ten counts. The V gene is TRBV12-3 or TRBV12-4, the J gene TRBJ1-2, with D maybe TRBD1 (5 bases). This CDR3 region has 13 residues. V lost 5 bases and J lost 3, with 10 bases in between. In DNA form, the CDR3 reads TGTGCCAGCAGTGGTGAGACAGACTATGGCTACACCTTC. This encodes CASSGETDYGYTF.

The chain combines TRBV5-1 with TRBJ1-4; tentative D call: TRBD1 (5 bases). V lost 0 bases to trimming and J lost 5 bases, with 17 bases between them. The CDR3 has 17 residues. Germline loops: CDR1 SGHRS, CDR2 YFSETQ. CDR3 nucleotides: TGCGCCAGCAGCTTGGAAGTTTGGGCAGGGTCGAATGAAAAACTGTTTTTT. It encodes CASSLEVWAGSNEKLFF.

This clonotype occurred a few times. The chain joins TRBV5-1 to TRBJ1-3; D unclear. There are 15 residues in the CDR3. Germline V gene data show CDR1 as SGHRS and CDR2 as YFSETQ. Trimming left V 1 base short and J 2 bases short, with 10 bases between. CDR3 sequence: CASSLTGRTGNTIYF. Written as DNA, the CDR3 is TGCGCCAGCAGCTTGACTGGGAGAACTGGAAACACCATATATTTT. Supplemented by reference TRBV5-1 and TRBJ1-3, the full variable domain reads KAGVTQTPRYLIKTRGQQVTLSCSPISGHRSVSWYQQTPGQGLQFLFEYFSETQRNKGNFPGRFSGRQFSNSRSEMNVSTLELGDSALYLCASSLTGRTGNTIYFGEGSWLTVV.

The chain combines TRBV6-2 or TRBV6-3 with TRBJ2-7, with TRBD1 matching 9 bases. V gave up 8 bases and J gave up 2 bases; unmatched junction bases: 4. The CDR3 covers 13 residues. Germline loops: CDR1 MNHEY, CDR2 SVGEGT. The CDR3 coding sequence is TGTGCCAGCCTCGGGGACAGGGCCTACGAGCAGTACTTC. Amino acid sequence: CASLGDRAYEQYF.

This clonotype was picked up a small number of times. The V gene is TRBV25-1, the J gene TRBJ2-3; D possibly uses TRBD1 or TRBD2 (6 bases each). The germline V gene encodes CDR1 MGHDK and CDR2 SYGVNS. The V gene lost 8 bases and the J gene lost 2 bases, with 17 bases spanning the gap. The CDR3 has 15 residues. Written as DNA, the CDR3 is TGTGCCAGCGGGAAGTGGGGGGCACCCACAGATACGCAGTATTTT. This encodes CASGKWGAPTDTQYF.

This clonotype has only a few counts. The CDR3 DNA reads TGTGCCAGCAGCTTAACGGACATTCAGTACTTC. Translated, it gives CASSLTDIQYF. The rearrangement uses TRBV7-2 and TRBJ2-4; D gene uncertain. The CDR3 spans 11 residues. Germline-derived CDR1 and CDR2 are SGHTA and FQGNSA. The V end lost 2 bases, the J end lost 8 bases, and 4 bases lay between the germline ends.

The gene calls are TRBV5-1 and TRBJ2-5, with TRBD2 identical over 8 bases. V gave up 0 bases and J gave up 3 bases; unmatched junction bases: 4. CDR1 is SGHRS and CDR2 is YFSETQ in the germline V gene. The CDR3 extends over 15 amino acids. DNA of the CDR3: TGCGCCAGCAGCTTGGATGTCGGGGGGGAAGAGACCCAGTACTTC. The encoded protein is CASSLDVGGEETQYF.

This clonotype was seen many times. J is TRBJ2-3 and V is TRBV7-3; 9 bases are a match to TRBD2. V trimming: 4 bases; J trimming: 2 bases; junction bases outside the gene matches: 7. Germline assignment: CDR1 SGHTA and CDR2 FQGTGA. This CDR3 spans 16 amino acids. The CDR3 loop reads CASSSQAGGPTDTQYF. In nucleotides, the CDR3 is TGTGCCAGCAGCTCCCAGGCGGGGGGGCCCACAGATACGCAGTATTTT.

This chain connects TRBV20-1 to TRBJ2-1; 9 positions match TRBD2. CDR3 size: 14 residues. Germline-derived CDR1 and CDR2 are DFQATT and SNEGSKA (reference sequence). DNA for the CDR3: TGCAGCGTCCATGGCGGGGGGGCGTACAATGAGCAGTTCTTC. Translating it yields CSVHGGGAYNEQFF.

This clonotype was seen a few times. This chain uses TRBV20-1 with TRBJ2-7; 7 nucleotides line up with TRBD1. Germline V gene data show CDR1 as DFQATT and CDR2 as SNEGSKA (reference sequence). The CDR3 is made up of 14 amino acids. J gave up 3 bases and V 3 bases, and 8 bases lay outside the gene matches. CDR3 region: CSASRGQGIYEQYF. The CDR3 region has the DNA TGCAGTGCTAGTAGGGGGCAAGGAATCTACGAGCAGTACTTC.

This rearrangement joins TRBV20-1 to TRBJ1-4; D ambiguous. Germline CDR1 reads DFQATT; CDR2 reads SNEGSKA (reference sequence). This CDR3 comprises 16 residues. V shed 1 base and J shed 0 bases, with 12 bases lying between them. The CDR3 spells CSARGPAGATNEKLFF. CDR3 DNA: TGCAGTGCTAGAGGTCCGGCAGGTGCAACTAATGAAAAACTGTTTTTT.